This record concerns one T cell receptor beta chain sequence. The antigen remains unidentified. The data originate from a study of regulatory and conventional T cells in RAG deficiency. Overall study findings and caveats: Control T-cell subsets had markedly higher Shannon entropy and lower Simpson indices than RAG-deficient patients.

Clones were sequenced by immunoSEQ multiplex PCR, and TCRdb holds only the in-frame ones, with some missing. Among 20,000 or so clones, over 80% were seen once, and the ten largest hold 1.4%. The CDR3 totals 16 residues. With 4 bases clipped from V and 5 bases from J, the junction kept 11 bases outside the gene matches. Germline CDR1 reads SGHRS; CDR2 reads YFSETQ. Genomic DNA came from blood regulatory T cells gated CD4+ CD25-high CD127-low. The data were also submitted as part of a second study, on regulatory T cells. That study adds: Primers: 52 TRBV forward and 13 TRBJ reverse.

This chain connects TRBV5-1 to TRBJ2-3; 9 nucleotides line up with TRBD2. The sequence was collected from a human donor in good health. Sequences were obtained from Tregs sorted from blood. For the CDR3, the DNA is TGCGCCAGCAGCACCCGGACTAGCGCGATGGGAGATACGCAGTATTTT. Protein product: CASSTRTSAMGDTQYF.